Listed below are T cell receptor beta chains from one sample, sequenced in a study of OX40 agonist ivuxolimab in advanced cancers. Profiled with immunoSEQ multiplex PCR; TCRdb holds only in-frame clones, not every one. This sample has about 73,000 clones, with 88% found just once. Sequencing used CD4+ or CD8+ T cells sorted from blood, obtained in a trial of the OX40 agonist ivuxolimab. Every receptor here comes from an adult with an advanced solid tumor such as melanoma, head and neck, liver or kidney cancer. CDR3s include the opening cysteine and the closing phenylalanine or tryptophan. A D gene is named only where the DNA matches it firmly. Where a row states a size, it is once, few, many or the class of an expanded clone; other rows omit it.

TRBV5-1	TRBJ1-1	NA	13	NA	CASRLGGNTEAFF	TGCGCCAGCAGACTGGGGGGGAACACTGAAGCTTTCTTT
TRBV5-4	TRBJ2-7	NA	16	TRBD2	CASSQDLAGGTYEQYF	TGTGCCAGCAGCCAAGACCTAGCGGGAGGCACCTACGAGCAGTACTTC
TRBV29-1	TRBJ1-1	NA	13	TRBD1	CSVEGQEDTEAFF	TGCAGCGTTGAGGGACAGGAGGACACTGAAGCTTTCTTT
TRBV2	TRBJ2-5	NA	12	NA	CASKSEAETQYF	TGTGCCAGCAAGAGTGAGGCAGAGACCCAGTACTTC
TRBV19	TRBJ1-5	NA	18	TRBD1	CAKTDRDRDLLGNQPQHF	TGTGCCAAAACAGACCGGGACAGGGATTTGTTGGGCAATCAGCCCCAGCATTTT
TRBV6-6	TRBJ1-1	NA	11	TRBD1	CLTGRNTEAFF	TGCCTGACAGGGAGGAACACTGAAGCTTTCTTT
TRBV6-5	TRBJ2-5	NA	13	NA	CASRPPDQETQYF	TGTGCCAGCAGACCCCCGGATCAAGAGACCCAGTACTTC
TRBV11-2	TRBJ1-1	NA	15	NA	CASSLEGTVVVKAFF	TGTGCCAGCAGCTTAGAGGGCACGGTGGTGGTGAAAGCTTTCTTT
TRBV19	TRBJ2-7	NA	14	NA	CASSMGKGWNEQYF	TGTGCCAGTAGTATGGGGAAGGGTTGGAACGAGCAGTACTTC
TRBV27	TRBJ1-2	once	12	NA	CARPQGSYGYTF	TGTGCCAGGCCACAGGGAAGCTATGGCTACACCTTC
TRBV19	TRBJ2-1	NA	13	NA	CASSIGAGTLQFF	TGTGCCAGTAGTATAGGGGCAGGGACCCTACAGTTCTTC
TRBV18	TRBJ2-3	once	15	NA	CASSTAGSSTDTQYF	TGTGCCAGCTCTACCGCAGGGAGTAGCACAGATACGCAGTATTTT
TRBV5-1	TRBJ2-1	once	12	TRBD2	CASSAIGGEWFF	TGCGCCAGCAGCGCTATCGGGGGGGAATGGTTCTTC
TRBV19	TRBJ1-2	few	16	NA	CASSTDSPQNNYGYTF	TGTGCCAGTAGCACAGACTCACCTCAGAACAACTATGGCTACACCTTC
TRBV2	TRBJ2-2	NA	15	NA	CASSAEAGRNRELFF	TGTGCCAGCAGTGCCGAGGCTGGACGGAATCGGGAGCTGTTTTTT
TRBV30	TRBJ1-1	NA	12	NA	CAWSGGITEAFF	TGTGCCTGGAGTGGAGGAATCACTGAAGCTTTCTTT
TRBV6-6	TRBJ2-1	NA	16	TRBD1	CASSYWRTGLYNEQFF	TGTGCCAGCAGTTACTGGAGGACAGGGCTCTACAATGAGCAGTTCTTC
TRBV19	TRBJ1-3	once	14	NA	CASSPKVSGNTIYF	TGTGCCAGTAGTCCGAAGGTTTCTGGAAACACCATATATTTT
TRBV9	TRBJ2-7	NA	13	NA	CASSVAPQREQYF	TGTGCCAGCAGCGTAGCTCCCCAAAGGGAGCAGTACTTC
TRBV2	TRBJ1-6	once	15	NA	CASSPESSYNSPLHF	TGTGCCAGCAGTCCAGAGAGCTCCTATAATTCACCCCTCCACTTT
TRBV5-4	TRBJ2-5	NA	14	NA	CASSLKGPGETQYF	TGTGCCAGCAGCTTAAAGGGGCCTGGGGAGACCCAGTACTTC
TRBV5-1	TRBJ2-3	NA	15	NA	CASSLAAGVTDTQYF	TGCGCCAGCAGCTTGGCGGCAGGGGTTACAGATACGCAGTATTTT
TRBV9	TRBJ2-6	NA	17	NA	CASSVRGRSSGANVPTF	TGTGCCAGCAGCGTAAGGGGACGAAGCTCTGGGGCCAACGTCCCGACTTTC
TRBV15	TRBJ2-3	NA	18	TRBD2	CATSSPSGKFFVTDTQYF	TGTGCCACCAGCAGTCCTAGCGGCAAATTCTTCGTCACAGATACGCAGTATTTT
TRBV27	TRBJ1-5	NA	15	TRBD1	CASSPSGGFNQPQHF	TGTGCCAGCAGCCCTTCAGGGGGGTTCAATCAGCCCCAGCATTTT
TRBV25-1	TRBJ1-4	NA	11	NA	CASSRGPGLFF	TGTGCCAGCAGTAGGGGCCCCGGGCTGTTTTTT
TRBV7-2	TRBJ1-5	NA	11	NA	CASSLGGAQHF	TGTGCCAGCAGTCTAGGGGGGGCCCAGCATTTT
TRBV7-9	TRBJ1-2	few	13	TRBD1	CASSLGQAEGYTF	TGTGCCAGCAGCCTAGGACAGGCCGAGGGCTACACCTTC
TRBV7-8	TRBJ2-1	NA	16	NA	CASSLVGVSSYNEQFF	TGTGCCAGCAGCTTAGTAGGCGTTAGCTCCTACAATGAGCAGTTCTTC
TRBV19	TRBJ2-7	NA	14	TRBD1	CASSEDRASYEQYF	TGTGCCAGTAGTGAGGACAGGGCTTCCTACGAGCAGTACTTC
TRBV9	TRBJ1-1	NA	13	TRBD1	CASSAPTGGEAFF	TGTGCCAGCAGCGCGCCGACAGGGGGCGAAGCTTTCTTT
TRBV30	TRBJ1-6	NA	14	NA	CAWRPVASYSPLHF	TGTGCCTGGAGGCCCGTGGCCAGTTATTCACCCCTCCACTTT
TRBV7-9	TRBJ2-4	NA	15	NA	CASSPGGWAKNIQYF	TGTGCCAGCAGCCCTGGGGGCTGGGCCAAAAACATTCAGTACTTC
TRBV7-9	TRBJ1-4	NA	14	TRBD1	CASSMDRVNEKLFF	TGTGCCAGCAGCATGGACAGGGTAAATGAAAAACTGTTTTTT